A single sample gave rise to the 9 T cell receptor beta chains below, sequenced in a study of blood T cell repertoires in COVID-19. The method was immunoSEQ multiplex PCR; TCRdb's version includes in-frame clones alone and lacks a portion of them. Among about 130,000 clones listed, more than 75% were seen once. The material sequenced was peripheral blood. These receptors all stem from a woman between 65 and 79 years old with COVID-19, enrolled during active disease.

V is TRBV28 and J is TRBJ1-4; D is perhaps TRBD1 (5 bases). Germline CDR1 reads MDHEN; CDR2 reads SYDVKM. V lost 5 bases to trimming and J lost 7 bases, with 20 bases between them. The CDR3 contains 16 residues. The CDR3: CASSPIGKGYGEKLFF. The CDR3 nucleotides read TGTGCCAGCAGTCCCATAGGGAAGGGGTATGGTGAAAAACTGTTTTTT.

This chain connects TRBV5-5 to TRBJ1-3; 8 bases are shared with TRBD1. This CDR3 contains 13 residues. Germline V gene data show CDR1 as SGHKS and CDR2 as YYEKEE (reference sequence). The ends lost 6 bases at V and 3 bases at J; junction bases unmatched: 2. The CDR3 region is CASTGGDGNTIYF. The CDR3 DNA reads TGTGCCAGCACAGGGGGCGATGGAAACACCATATATTTT.

Ten or more counts support this clone. V usage is TRBV7-9 and J usage is TRBJ2-3; weak D call: TRBD2 (5 bases). This CDR3 comprises 14 residues. CDR1 is SEHNR, CDR2 FQNEAQ, per germline (reference sequence). V lost 5 bases and J 3 bases, leaving 12 bases between the germline ends. CDR3 DNA sequence: TGTGCCAGCAGCCCGAACCGAGGGACAGATACGCAGTATTTT. Translated, it gives CASSPNRGTDTQYF.

This clone has a handful of counts. The V and J genes are TRBV6-4 and TRBJ2-3; TRBD2 matches at 15 bases. Germline lookup yields CDR1 MRHNA and CDR2 SNTAGT. The CDR3 sequence is 15 residues long. With 10 bases clipped from V and 0 bases from J, the junction kept 2 bases outside the gene matches. CDR3 in DNA: TGTGCCACCGGGACTAGCGGGGGGAGCACAGATACGCAGTATTTT. It specifies CATGTSGGSTDTQYF.

The chain has TRBV28 and TRBJ2-7; a weak D match, TRBD2 (5 bases). Per the germline V gene, CDR1 is MDHEN and CDR2 is SYDVKM. V was clipped by 4 bases and J by 3 bases, with 7 bases between them. The CDR3 has 12 residues. This CDR3 is CASSSGIYEQYF. The DNA for the CDR3 is TGTGCCAGCAGTTCGGGGATCTACGAGCAGTACTTC.

This chain joins TRBV5-1 and TRBJ2-3; 7 nucleotides line up with TRBD1. V lost 3 bases to trimming and J lost 2 bases; unmatched junction nucleotides: 6. Per germline, CDR1 SGHRS and CDR2 YFSETQ. The CDR3 extends over 15 amino acids. As DNA, the CDR3 is TGCGCCAGCAGCTGGGGTGACAGGGACACAGATACGCAGTATTTT. This codes for CASSWGDRDTDTQYF.

The V and J genes are TRBV5-1 and TRBJ2-3; weak D call: TRBD1 (5 bases). Trimming pared 4 bases from V and 4 bases from J, leaving 16 bases between. This CDR3 has 15 amino acids. Germline lookup yields CDR1 SGHRS and CDR2 YFSETQ. This CDR3 reads CASSRFQGSADTQYF. In nucleotides, the CDR3 is TGCGCCAGCAGCCGTTTCCAGGGCTCTGCAGATACGCAGTATTTT.

This chain uses TRBV7-9 with TRBJ1-2; no clear D gene. The CDR3 sequence is 13 residues long. V lost 4 bases and J 8 bases, leaving 14 bases between the germline ends. CDR1 is SEHNR and CDR2 is FQNEAQ in the germline V gene (reference sequence). CDR3 nucleotide sequence: TGTGCCAGCAGCTCCTTCGGGAGAGAAGGCTACACCTTC. Translated: CASSSFGREGYTF.

The gene calls are TRBV7-3 and TRBJ2-1; the D gene is possibly TRBD2 (6 bases). Trimming took 4 bases from V and 10 from J, leaving 14 bases between them. This CDR3 is 13 amino acids long. Germline loops: CDR1 SGHTA, CDR2 FQGTGA. As DNA, the CDR3 is TGTGCCAGCAGCTCTATTCGGGGGTCGGAGCAGTTCTTC. Translating it yields CASSSIRGSEQFF.